This record looks at one T cell receptor beta chain sequence and its context. The target antigen is unknown. The entry originates in a study of cytomegalovirus exposure and HLA in healthy donors. The study sampled nominally healthy donors, though unrecorded immune exposures were likely. 60 Vbeta and 13 Jbeta primers were used in PCR. The protocol was immunoSEQ multiplex PCR, while the TCRdb copy is restricted to in-frame clones and leaves out a portion. The sample includes tens of thousands of clones, roughly 80% of them seen just once. Broader study findings: In a later analysis, at a false discovery rate of 0.05, some 15,000 TCR beta sequences were associated with HLA alleles. An analysis that came later showed most CMV-associated TCR beta chains appearing HLA-restricted.

The germline V gene encodes CDR1 SNHLY and CDR2 FYNNEI. Between the trimmed V and J ends, which lost 0 bases and 11 bases, there was a span of 13 bases. This CDR3 has 13 residues. The chain combines TRBV2 with TRBJ2-5; possibly TRBD2 for D (6 bases). Sequencing was carried out using PBMCs. The source is a man between 25 and 39 years old in good health and CMV-seronegative. The CDR3 sequence: CASSEASGGVQYF. The CDR3 DNA sequence: TGTGCCAGCAGTGAAGCTAGCGGAGGGGTTCAGTACTTC.